Below, one T cell receptor beta chain is given with its context. CDR3 length equals 16 residues. V was shortened by 3 bases and J by 15 bases, with 28 bases between the two germline ends. In germline, CDR1 is SGHDT, CDR2 YYEEEE. Libraries were prepared by immunoSEQ multiplex PCR; TCRdb keeps only in-frame clonotypes and omits some of them. Found here are approximately 66,000 clones, around 85% of them singletons; the top ten hold under 2.5%. This sample was included in a study of Tregs in tolerant kidney transplant recipients. The input for sequencing was Tregs from blood, taken before the transplant. This receptor was taken from a human donor who received a combined kidney and bone marrow transplant. This chain links TRBV5-6 with TRBJ2-1; perhaps TRBD2 as D (6 bases). CDR3 residues: CASSSPRSLARRHPFF. The DNA for the CDR3 is TGTGCCAGCAGCTCACCCCGGTCCCTAGCGAGACGACATCCGTTCTTC.